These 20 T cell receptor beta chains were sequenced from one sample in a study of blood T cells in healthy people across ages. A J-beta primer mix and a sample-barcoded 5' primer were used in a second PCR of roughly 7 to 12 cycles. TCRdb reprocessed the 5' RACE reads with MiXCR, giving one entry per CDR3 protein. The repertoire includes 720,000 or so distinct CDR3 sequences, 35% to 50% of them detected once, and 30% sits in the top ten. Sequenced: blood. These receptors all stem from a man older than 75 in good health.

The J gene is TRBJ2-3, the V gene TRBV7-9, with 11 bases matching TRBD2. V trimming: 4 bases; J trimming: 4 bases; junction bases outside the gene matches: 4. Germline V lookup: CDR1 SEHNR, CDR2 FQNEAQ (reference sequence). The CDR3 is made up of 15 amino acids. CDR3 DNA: TGTGCCAGCAGCTCCACTAGCGGGGGCGCAGATACGCAGTATTTT. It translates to CASSSTSGGADTQYF.

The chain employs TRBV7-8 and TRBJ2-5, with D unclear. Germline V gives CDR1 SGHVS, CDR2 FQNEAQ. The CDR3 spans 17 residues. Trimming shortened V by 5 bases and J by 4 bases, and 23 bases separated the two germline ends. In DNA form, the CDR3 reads TGTGCCAGCAGCCCCTTTGACGGAAGCTCCGTACCAGAGACCCAGTACTTC. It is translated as CASSPFDGSSVPETQYF.

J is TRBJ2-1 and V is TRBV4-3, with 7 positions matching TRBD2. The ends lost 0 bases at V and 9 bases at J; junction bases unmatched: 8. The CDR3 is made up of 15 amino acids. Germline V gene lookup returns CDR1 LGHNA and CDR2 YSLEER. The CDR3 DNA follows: TGCGCCAGCAGCCAAGAGGCCCAGCGGGGAGGTGAGCAGTTCTTC. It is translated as CASSQEAQRGGEQFF.

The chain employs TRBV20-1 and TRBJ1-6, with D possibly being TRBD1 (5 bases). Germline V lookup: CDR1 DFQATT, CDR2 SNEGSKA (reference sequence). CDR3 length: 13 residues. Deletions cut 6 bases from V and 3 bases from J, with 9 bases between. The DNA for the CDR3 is TGCAGTGCGGCGGGACGCTATAATTCACCCCTCCACTTT. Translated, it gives CSAAGRYNSPLHF.

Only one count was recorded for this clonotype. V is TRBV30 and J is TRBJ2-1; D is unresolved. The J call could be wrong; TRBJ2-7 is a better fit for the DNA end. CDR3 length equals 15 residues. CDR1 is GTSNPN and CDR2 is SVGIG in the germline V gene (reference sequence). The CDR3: CAWSPGQSSYNEQYF. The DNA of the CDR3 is TGTGCCTGGAGTCCGGGCCAGAGCTCCTACAATGAGCAGTACTTC.

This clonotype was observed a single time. The DNA for the CDR3 is TGTGCCAGCAGCTCGAAAACCAAGAACAATCAGCCCCAGCATTTT. Encoded protein: CASSSKTKNNQPQHF. The chain recombines TRBV5-6 with TRBJ1-5; D unresolved. Trimming left V 3 bases short and J 3 bases short, with 13 bases between. CDR1 is SGHDT, CDR2 YYEEEE, per germline. This CDR3 region has 15 residues.

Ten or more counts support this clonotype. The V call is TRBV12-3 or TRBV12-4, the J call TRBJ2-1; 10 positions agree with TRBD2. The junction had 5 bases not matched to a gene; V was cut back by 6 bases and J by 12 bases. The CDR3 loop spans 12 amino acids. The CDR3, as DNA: TGTGCCAGCAGCTTGAGACTAGCGGGGCAGTTCTTC. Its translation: CASSLRLAGQFF.

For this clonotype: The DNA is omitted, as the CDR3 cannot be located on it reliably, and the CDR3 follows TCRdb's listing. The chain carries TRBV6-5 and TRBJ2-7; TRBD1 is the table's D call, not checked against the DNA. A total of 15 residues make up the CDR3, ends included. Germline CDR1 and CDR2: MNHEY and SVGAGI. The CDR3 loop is CASRVGTGTEYEQYF.

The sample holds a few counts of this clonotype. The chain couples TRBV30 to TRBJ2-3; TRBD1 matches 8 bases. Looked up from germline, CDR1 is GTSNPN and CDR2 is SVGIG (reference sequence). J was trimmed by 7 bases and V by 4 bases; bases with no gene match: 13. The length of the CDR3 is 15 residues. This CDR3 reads CAWTPDRDRDHTQYF. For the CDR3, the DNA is TGTGCCTGGACCCCGGACAGGGACAGAGACCATACGCAGTATTTT.

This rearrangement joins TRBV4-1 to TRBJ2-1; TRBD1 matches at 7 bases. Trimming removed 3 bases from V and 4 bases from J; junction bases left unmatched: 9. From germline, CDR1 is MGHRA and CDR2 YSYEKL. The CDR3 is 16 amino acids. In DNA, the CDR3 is TGCGCCAGCAGCCATCCTGGACAGGTAACTTACAATGAGCAGTTCTTC. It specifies CASSHPGQVTYNEQFF.

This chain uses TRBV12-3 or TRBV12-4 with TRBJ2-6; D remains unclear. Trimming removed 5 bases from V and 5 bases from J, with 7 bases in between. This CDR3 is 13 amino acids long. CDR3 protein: CASSVGRANVLTF. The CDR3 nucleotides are TGTGCCAGCAGTGTTGGGAGGGCCAACGTCCTGACTTTC.

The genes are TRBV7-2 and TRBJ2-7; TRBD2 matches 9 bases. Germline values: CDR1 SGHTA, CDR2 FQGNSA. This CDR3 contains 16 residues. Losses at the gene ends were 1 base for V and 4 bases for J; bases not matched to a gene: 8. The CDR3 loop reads CASSLGSSGKAYEQYF. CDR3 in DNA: TGTGCCAGCAGCTTAGGGTCTAGCGGGAAGGCTTACGAGCAGTACTTC.

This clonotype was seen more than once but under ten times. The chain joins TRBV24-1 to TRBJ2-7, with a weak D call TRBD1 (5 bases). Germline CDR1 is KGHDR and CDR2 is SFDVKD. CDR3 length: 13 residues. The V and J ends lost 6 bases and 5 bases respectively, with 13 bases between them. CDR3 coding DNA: TGTGCCACCAGTAAGGAGACAGAGGACGAGCAGTACTTC. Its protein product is CATSKETEDEQYF.

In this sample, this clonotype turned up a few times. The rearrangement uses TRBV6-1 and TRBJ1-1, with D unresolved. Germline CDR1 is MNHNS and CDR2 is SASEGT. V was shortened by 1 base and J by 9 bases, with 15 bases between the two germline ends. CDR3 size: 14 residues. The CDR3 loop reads CASSEGLTVPQAFF. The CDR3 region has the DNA TGTGCCAGCAGTGAAGGCTTGACCGTACCTCAAGCTTTCTTT.

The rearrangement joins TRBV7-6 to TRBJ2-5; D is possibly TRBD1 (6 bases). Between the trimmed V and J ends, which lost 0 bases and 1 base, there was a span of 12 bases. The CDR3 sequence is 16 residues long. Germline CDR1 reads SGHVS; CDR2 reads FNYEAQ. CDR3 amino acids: CASSLAPTGFQETQYF. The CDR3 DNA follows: TGTGCCAGCAGCTTAGCCCCTACAGGGTTCCAAGAGACCCAGTACTTC.

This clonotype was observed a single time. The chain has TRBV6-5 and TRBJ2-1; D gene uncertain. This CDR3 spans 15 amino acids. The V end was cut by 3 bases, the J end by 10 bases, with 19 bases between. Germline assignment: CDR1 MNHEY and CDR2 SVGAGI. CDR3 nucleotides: TGTGCCAGCAGTTATGAAGCAGATTCGACCTACGAGCAGTTCTTC. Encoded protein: CASSYEADSTYEQFF.

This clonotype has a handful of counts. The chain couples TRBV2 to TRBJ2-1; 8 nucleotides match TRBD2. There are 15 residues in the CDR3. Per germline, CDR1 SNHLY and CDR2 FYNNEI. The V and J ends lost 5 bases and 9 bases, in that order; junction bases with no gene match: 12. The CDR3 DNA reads TGTGCCAGCAGTCGAGGGACTAGTGGGATAGGTGAGCAGTTCTTC. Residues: CASSRGTSGIGEQFF.

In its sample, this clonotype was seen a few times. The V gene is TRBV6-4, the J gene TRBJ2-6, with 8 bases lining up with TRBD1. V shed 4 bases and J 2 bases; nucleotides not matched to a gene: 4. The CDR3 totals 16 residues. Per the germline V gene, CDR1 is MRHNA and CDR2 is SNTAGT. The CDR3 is CASSAKTGAGANVLTF. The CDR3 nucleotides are TGTGCCAGCAGTGCCAAGACAGGGGCTGGGGCCAACGTCCTGACTTTC.

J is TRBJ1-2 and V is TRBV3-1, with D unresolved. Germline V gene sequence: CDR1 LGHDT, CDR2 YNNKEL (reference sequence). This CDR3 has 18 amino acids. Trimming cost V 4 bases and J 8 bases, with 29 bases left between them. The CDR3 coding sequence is TGTGCCAGCAGCCCGACCCGTTCCCCGGGCTGGCTAGGTGACGGCTACACCTTC. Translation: CASSPTRSPGWLGDGYTF. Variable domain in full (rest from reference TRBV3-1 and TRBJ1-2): DTAVSQTPKYLVTQMGNDKSIKCEQNLGHDTMYWYKQDSKKFLKIMFSYNNKELIINETVPNRFSPKSPDKAHLNLHINSLELGDSAVYFCASSPTRSPGWLGDGYTFGSGTRLTVV.

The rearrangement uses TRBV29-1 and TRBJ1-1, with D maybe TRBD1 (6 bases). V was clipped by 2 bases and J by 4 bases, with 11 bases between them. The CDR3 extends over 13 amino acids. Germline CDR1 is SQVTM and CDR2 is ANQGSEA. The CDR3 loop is CSVEFGQSTEAFF. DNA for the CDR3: TGCAGCGTTGAATTTGGACAGAGCACTGAAGCTTTCTTT.